Listed below are T cell receptor beta chains from one sample, sequenced in a study of cytomegalovirus exposure and HLA in healthy donors. TCRdb's table, derived via immunoSEQ multiplex PCR, lists solely in-frame clones and lacks some. The sample has about 190,000 clones, roughly 73% seen once. Sample: PBMCs. The receptors originated from a woman aged 25-40 years in good health and CMV-seropositive. Each CDR3 is given without its conserved first and last residue.

TRBV9	TRBJ2-6	ASSVDARRGSRGANVLT
TRBV7-6	TRBJ1-1	ASSESTGAREAF
TRBV25-1	TRBJ2-7	ASARQAYEQY
TRBV18	TRBJ2-3	ASSPSRTGITDTQY
TRBV29-1	TRBJ2-3	SVQGGPRSTDTQY
TRBV11-2	TRBJ2-1	ASSTGGGGNEQF
TRBV6-6	TRBJ1-4	ASSSRQGTTNEKLF
TRBV23-1	TRBJ2-2	ASSQSGDRRNTGELF
TRBV9	TRBJ1-1	ASSVGGQGAYTEAF
TRBV5-6	TRBJ2-2	ASSLAAGVRSY
TRBV7-2	TRBJ2-3	ASSSSGTRTDTQY
TRBV5-1	TRBJ2-2	ASSFSGELF
TRBV5-4	TRBJ1-2	ASSFQDYGYT
TRBV9	TRBJ1-4	ASSVWGGPNEKLF
TRBV6-1	TRBJ2-2	ASRSYSGLAGELF
TRBV2	TRBJ1-3	ASRRDSGNTIY
TRBV7-9	TRBJ2-5	ASSSYSGAEETQY
TRBV6-5	TRBJ1-1	ASRIRGNTEAF
TRBV5-6	TRBJ2-5	ASSSDRGVLGTQY
TRBV27	TRBJ1-6	ASSKEKRTGSNSPLH
TRBV2	TRBJ1-2	ASSEEGVGGYT
TRBV29-1	TRBJ2-3	SVGGRAGGMTDTQY
TRBV18	TRBJ2-1	ASSPSGQF
TRBV4-3	TRBJ1-2	ASSQSASYGYT
TRBV28	TRBJ1-6	ASSRTGDRSPLH
TRBV5-6	TRBJ1-2	ASSKDSWGGYGYT
TRBV29-1	TRBJ2-7	SVGPGKGVAGGEQY